Here is one T cell receptor (beta chain) with its context. Its antigen remains unidentified. Per-base qualities were not stored, and no clone one base away is much larger. These data belong to a study of T cell responses to AZD1222 COVID-19 vaccine listed by TCRdb under 2021. For the study in its entirety: Because spike-specific TCR depth and breadth did not differ between the two schedules, AZD1222 recipients who got a second dose at roughly 4 weeks were pooled with those who got a second dose at roughly 12 weeks. TCR sequencing was performed for about 250 trial participants, of whom about 200 were given two doses of AZD1222 and around 26 were given two doses of MenACWY control vaccine. Trial participants were enrolled by age into subgroups of 18-55, 56-69 and 70-plus years, and 148, 28 and 57 TCR-sequenced participants, respectively, were included in these subgroups. Overall study results and their limits: After two AZD1222 doses, both the breadth and the depth of spike-specific TCRs were significantly higher than at day 0 and than in MenACWY recipients. Reportedly, almost half of the unique spike-specific TCRs recognized epitopes lying outside the regions that are mutated in the B.1.351 and B.1.1.7 variants. Participants were mostly white British, with more females than males. The authors suggested clonal diversity may have been underestimated. Only five or six AZD1222 recipients were SARS-CoV-2 seropositive at baseline, limiting conclusions about previously exposed vaccinees. The vaccine-associated CD4 TCRs covered the entire spike protein, and the dominant responses fell in regions 160-218 and 743-854. Because no day 14 peak-response samples were available, repertoires were characterized only after the peak T cell response. The 56-69-year group was small, and its depth increase did not reach significance, likely because of low power.

This sample's time point label indicates: baseline before first vaccination. Vaccinee samples were obtained from the UK trials COV001 and COV002, which included a single-blind randomized controlled phase 2/3 trial of AZD1222 (ChAdOx1 nCoV-19) in healthy adults. Trial participant PBMC samples were collected at day 0 and day 28 after the second dose for TCRbeta chain sequencing. The CDR3 regions of human TCRbeta chains were analyzed by immunosequencing. The original pipeline was this. TCRs in the repertoires were matched against a reference library of SARS-CoV-2-specific TCRs that had been generated with the MIRA antigen-specificity platform. Breadth was defined as the fraction of unique TCRs that were SARS-CoV-2-associated. Depth was defined as the fraction of total T cells that were SARS-CoV-2-associated. Using the MIRA data, every spike-specific TCR was mapped to the spike region that the TCR reacted to and assigned to either a CD4 or a CD8 class. Log10-transformed breadth and depth values were compared by one-way ANOVA with Sidak's multiple comparisons tests. In TCRdb, the immuneACCESS table is reduced to in-frame sequences with V and J assigned. These tables do not hold every clone; where another copy was compared, an unresolved V gene accounts for under half, and the others remain unexplained. The DNA was the basis for D and trimming; V, J and clone size are from that table. The sample records about 260,000 clones, 80% to 95% of which are singletons. 0.55% of the sample is held by the ten biggest clonotypes.

Sequences ENHRY (CDR1) and SYGVKD (CDR2) are obtained from the germline V gene. The CDR3, cysteine through phenylalanine, is 15 amino acids long. Of all the DNA, just the CDR3 is kept, 45 bases in frame from base 1. V is reduced by 6 bases and J by 2 bases, leaving a spacing of 16 bases between them. The chain is encoded by TRBV10-3 joined to TRBJ1-1; TRBD1 is a possible D gene, resting on 5 matching bases. The source material was peripheral blood, sampled on day 0 of AZD1222 vaccination. The sequence was collected from an adult in good health. The DNA reads TGTGCCATCAGGATGGGACCGGAGAAAAACACTGAAGCTTTCTTT. Its translation is CAIRMGPEKNTEAFF.